The clone carrying this T cell receptor beta chain was counted many times. Its cognate antigen is unknown. This specimen comes from a study of read filtering for tumor transcriptome and immune sequencing. Overall study context: Per sample, TCR-region reads ranged about 3.5 to 11 million by IR-seq, roughly 80 to 1273 by RNA-seq.

V dropped 3 bases and J dropped 1 base, with 9 bases sitting between them. The CDR3 length is 14 residues. The V gene's germline CDR1 is SNHLY and CDR2 FYNNEI. This library used roughly 370 ng RNA and molecular barcoded adaptors spanning alpha/delta and beta/gamma chains. TCRdb processed the reads anew with MiXCR; each CDR3 protein has one entry. The top ten hold under 13% of the sample, which has around 65,000 distinct CDR3 sequences, roughly 19% seen once. Sampling of bone marrow took place during active disease in every patient. Study results and caveats: IR-seq captured clonotypes deeper and more reliably than RNA-seq.

The sample taken for sequencing was a population of CD138-negative cells sorted from bone marrow. This receptor was taken from a donor at least 40 years old with multiple myeloma. V gene TRBV2 combines with J gene TRBJ1-1; D remains ambiguous. The CDR3 DNA follows: TGTGCCAGCAGTGAGAACAGAAGGAACACTGAAGCTTTCTTT. This codes for CASSENRRNTEAFF.